A single TCR beta chain is shown here with its context. Here immunoSEQ multiplex PCR was the method, and the copy in TCRdb shows in-frame clones only, minus some. The sample shows 17,000 or so clones, approximately 80% of them seen only once. This sample was taken from a study of lymphopenia after photon versus proton radiotherapy. The source material was peripheral blood, sampled from a patient treated with proton-based radiotherapy. The source is an older man with pancreatic cancer.

The chain's CDR3 is CASSVGTGSNQPQHF. The CDR3 DNA reads as TGTGCCAGCAGTGTCGGGACAGGATCGAATCAGCCCCAGCATTTT. The chain carries TRBV2 and TRBJ1-5; 8 bases fit TRBD1. The germline V gene has CDR1 SNHLY and CDR2 FYNNEI. V trimming: 4 bases; J trimming: 4 bases; junction bases outside the gene matches: 6. There are 15 residues in the CDR3.